This entry features one T cell receptor (beta chain) sequence. TCRdb's copy holds only in-frame clones and misses some; the assay was immunoSEQ multiplex PCR. The top ten hold roughly 7.6% of the sample, which has approximately 54,000 clones, 90% seen once. The data originate from a study of blood T cell repertoires in COVID-19. The wider study: COVID-19 samples collected from the United States, Italy and Spain covered acute and convalescent phases.

Per germline, CDR1 SGHTA and CDR2 FQGNSA. Trimming removed 4 bases from V and 1 base from J, with 4 bases in between. The CDR3 sequence is 12 residues long. This chain joins TRBV7-2 and TRBJ1-1; D unresolved. The sample was peripheral blood. This clonotype was sampled from a woman in her forties with active COVID-19. CDR3 residues: CASSYRNTEAFF. CDR3 nucleotides: TGTGCCAGCAGCTACAGGAACACTGAAGCTTTCTTT.